This T cell receptor beta chain was identified in a study of T cell repertoires in cytomegalovirus infection (dated by TCRdb to between 2019 and 2020). Study-level background: Donor HLA type was relevant to the analysis, because carriage of CMV infection together with the matching HLA type was indicated by public TCR beta signatures.

On this clonotype: What antigen it recognizes has not been identified. Base-call qualities are not available, and no considerably larger clone is one nucleotide away.

The instrument was an Illumina HiSeq 1500. TCRdb applied fastp at Q25 and MiXCR to the public reads, then kept only in-frame beta chains. Each CDR3 protein gets just one entry, which takes the most common genes and DNA from the rows behind it. The sample profile shows more than 250,000 distinct CDR3 sequences; roughly 15% of them were found once. The top ten hold around 8.7% of the sample. Based on the germline V gene (reference sequence), the CDR1 and CDR2 sequences are LGHDT and YNNKEL. The V end loses 1 base and the J end loses 2 bases, and a stretch of 9 bases separates them. The CDR3 holds 14 amino acids from the cysteine to the phenylalanine. Only the CDR3 DNA is retained, 42 bases long and in frame from the first base. Beyond this particular receptor, the publication reports: The ex vivo response was dominated by HLA-C-restricted CMV-specific TCR beta clonotypes, which also provided the single most frequent clonotype in two of eight donors. Cumulative frequency of public TCR beta family members discriminated carriers of CMV infection plus the relevant HLA type in this cohort and an independent approximately 350-donor cohort.

The sequence links TRBV3-1 to TRBJ2-7; a confident D gene designation cannot be given. Sequenced sample: PBMCs. This receptor was taken from a human donor in good health (CMV status not recorded). Some clones in this sample may be carry-over from other donors' samples. This receptor has the CDR3 CASSQGPGPYEQYF. The DNA sequence is given as TGTGCCAGCAGCCAAGGTCCTGGGCCCTACGAGCAGTACTTC.